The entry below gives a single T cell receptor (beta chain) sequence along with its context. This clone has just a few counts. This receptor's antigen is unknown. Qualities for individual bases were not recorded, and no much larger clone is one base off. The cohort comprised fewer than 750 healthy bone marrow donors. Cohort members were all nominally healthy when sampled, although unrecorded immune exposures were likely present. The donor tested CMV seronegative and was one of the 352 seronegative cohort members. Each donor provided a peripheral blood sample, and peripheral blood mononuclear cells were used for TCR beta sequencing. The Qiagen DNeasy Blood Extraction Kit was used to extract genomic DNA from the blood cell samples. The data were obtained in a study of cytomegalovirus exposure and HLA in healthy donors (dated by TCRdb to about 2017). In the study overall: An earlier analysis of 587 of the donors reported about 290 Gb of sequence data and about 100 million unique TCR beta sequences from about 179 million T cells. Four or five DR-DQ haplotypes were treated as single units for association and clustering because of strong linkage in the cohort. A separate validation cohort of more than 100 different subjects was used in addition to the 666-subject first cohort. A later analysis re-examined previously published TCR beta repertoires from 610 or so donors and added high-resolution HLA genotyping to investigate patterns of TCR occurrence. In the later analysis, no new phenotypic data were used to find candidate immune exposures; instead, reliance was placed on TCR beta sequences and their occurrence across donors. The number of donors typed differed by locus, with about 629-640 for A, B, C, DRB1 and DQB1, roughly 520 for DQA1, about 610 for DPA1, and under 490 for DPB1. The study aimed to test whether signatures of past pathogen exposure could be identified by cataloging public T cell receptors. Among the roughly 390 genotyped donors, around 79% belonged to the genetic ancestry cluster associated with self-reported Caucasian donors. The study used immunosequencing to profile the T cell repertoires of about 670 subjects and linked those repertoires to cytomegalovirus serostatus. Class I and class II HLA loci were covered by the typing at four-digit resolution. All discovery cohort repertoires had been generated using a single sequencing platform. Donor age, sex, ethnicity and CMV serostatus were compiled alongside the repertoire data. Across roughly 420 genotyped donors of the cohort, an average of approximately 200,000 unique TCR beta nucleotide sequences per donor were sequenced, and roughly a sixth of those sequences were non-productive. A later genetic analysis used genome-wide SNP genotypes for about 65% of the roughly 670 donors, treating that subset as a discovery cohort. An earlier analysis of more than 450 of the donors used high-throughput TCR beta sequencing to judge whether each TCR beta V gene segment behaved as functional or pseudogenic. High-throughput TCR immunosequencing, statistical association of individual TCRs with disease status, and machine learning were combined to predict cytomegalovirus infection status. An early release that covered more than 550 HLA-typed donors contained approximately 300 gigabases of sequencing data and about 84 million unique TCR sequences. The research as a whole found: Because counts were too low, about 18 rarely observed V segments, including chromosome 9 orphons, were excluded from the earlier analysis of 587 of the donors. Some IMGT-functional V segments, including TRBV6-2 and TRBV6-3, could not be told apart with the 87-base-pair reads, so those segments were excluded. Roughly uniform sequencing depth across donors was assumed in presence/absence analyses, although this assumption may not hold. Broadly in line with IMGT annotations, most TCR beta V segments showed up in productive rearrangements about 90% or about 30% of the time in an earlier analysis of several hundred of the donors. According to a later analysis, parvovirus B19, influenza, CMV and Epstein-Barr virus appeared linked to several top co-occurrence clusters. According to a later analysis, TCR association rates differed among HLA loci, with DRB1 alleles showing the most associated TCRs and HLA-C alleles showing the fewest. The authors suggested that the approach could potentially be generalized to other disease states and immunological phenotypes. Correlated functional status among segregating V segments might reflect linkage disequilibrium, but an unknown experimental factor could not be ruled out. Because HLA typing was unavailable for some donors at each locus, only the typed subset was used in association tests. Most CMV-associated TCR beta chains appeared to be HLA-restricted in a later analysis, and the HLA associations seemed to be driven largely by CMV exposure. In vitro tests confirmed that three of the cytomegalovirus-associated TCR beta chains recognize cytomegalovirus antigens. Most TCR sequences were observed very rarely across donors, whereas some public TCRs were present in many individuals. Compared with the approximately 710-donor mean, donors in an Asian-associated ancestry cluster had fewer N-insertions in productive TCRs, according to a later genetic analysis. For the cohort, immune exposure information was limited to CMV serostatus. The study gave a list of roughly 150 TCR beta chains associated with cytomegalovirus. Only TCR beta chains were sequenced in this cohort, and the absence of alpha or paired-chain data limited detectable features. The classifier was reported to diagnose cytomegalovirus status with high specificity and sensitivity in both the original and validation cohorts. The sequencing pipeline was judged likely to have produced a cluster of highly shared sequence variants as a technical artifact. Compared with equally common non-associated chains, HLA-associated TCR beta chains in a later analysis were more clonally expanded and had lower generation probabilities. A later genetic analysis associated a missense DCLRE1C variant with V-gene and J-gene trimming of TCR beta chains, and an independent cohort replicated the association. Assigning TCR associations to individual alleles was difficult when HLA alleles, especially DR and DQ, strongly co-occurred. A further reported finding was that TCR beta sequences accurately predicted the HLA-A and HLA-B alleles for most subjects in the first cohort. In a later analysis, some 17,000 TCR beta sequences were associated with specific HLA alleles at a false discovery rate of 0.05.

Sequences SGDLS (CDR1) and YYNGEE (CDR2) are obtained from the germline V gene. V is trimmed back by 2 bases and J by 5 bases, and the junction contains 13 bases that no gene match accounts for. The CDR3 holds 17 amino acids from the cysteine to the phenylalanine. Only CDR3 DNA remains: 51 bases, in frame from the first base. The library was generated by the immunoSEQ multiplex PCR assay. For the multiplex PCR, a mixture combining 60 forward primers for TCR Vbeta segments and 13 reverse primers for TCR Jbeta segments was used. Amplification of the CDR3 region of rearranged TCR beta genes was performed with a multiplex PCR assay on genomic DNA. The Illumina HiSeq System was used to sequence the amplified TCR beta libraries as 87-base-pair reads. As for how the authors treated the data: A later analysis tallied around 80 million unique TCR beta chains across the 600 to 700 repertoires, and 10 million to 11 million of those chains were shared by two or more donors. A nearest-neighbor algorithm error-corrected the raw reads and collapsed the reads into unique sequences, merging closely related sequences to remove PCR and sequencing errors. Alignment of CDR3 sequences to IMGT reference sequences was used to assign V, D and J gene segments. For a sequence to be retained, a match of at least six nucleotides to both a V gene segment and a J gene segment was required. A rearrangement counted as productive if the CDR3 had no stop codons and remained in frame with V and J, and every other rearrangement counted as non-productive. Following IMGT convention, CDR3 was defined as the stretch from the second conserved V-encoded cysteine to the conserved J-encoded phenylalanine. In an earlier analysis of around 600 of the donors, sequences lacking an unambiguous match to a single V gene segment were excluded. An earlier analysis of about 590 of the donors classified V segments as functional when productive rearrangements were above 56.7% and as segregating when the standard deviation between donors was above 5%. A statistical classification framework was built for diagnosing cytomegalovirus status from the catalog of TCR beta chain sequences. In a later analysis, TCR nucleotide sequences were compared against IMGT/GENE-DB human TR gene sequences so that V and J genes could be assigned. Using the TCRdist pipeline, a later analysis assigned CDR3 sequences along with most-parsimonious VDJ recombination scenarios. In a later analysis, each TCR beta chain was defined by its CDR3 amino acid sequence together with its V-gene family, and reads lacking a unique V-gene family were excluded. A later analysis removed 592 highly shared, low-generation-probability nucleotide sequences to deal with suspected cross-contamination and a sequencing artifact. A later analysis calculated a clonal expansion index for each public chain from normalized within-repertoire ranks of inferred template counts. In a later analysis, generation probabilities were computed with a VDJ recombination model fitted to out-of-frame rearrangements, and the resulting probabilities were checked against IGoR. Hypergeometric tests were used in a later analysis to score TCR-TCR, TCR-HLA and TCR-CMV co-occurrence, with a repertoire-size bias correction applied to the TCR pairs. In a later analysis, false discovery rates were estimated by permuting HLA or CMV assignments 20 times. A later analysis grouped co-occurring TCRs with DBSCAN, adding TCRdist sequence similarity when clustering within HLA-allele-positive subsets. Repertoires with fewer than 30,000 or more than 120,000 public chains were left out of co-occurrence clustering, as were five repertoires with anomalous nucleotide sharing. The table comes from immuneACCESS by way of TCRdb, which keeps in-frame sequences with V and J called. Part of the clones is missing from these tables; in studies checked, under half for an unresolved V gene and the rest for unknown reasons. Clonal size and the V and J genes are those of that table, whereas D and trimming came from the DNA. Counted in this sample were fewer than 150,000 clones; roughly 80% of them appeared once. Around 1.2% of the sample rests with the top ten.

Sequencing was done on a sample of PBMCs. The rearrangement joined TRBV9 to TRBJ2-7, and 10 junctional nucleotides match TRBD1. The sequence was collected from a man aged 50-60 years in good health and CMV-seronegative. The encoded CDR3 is CASSVYSGTGANNEQYF. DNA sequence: TGTGCCAGCAGCGTTTATTCCGGGACAGGGGCCAACAACGAGCAGTACTTC. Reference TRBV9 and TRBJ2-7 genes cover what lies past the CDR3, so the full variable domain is DSGVTQTPKHLITATGQRVTLRCSPRSGDLSVYWYQQSLDQGLQFLIQYYNGEERAKGNILERFSAQQFPDLHSELNLSSLELGDSALYFCASSVYSGTGANNEQYFGPGTRLTVT.